The source of this TCR beta chain is a study of CD8 T cells in Susac syndrome. V was shortened by 0 bases and J by 3 bases, with 16 bases between the two germline ends. This CDR3 has 16 amino acids. From germline, CDR1 is SGHRS and CDR2 YFSETQ. Random hexamers served to reverse transcribe roughly 0.5 to 1 ug RNA. TCRdb reanalysed the immunoSEQ multiplex PCR reads using MiXCR and keeps one entry per CDR3 protein. Of under 250,000 distinct CDR3 sequences listed, 85% to 95% are singletons. Negative isolation yielded CD8+ and CD4+ T cells; FACS enriched TEMRA cells. The gene calls are TRBV5-1 and TRBJ2-7; D uncertain. The sequenced sample consisted of CD4+ T cells from PBMCs. The TCR originated in a human donor with multiple sclerosis. The chain's CDR3 is CASSLVSLPPDYEQYV. The CDR3 region has the DNA TGCGCCAGCAGCTTGGTCTCCCTCCCACCCGACTACGAGCAGTACGTC.